The rows below give T cell receptor beta chains drawn from one sample of a study of cytomegalovirus exposure and HLA in healthy donors. Assay: immunoSEQ multiplex PCR; the TCRdb copy retains only in-frame clones and omits some. This sample has approximately 160,000 clones, with almost 85% found just once. The sequencing sample was made of PBMCs. Receptors were obtained from a girl between 10 and 17 years old in good health and CMV-seropositive. Each CDR3 is given with its conserved first and last residue. The order of the fields is V gene, clone size, J gene, D gene, CDR3 DNA, CDR3 protein. A D gene is named only where the DNA matches it firmly. The size of a clone is reported for some rows only, either as once, few or many, or as a class for expanded clones.

TRBV6-5	once	TRBJ2-7	-	TGTGCCAGCAGGGTGGGACTTTACTACGAGCAGTACTTC	CASRVGLYYEQYF
TRBV6-6	-	TRBJ1-2	TRBD1	TGTGCCAGCAGTTCTCAGGGGGATGGCTACACCTTC	CASSSQGDGYTF
TRBV25-1	-	TRBJ1-1	TRBD1	TGTGCCAGCACTGAAGGACAGGGGACTGAAGCTTTCTTT	CASTEGQGTEAFF
TRBV15	-	TRBJ1-4	-	TGTGCCACCAGCAGAGGTACCGGCTCGGGTGAAAAACTGTTTTTT	CATSRGTGSGEKLFF
TRBV9	-	TRBJ1-1	TRBD1	TGTGCCAGCAGGAAAACAGGGGCGAACACTGAAGCTTTCTTT	CASRKTGANTEAFF
TRBV7-9	-	TRBJ1-2	-	TGTGCCAGCAGCTTAAGTCTGGGGGCGCAAGCCTACACCTTC	CASSLSLGAQAYTF
TRBV15	-	TRBJ2-2	TRBD2	TGTGCCACCAGCAGAATAGCGGGGGTGAACACCGGGGAGCTGTTTTTT	CATSRIAGVNTGELFF
TRBV7-9	-	TRBJ2-7	TRBD1	TGTGCCAGCCTAGGACAGGAATACGAGCAGTACTTC	CASLGQEYEQYF
TRBV7-9	-	TRBJ2-5	-	TGTGCCAGCAGCTTTTCAGTCAACGTCCAAGAGACCCAGTACTTC	CASSFSVNVQETQYF
TRBV12-5	once	TRBJ2-3	-	TGTGCTAGTGGTCAACGGGACATTGGACTCCCAGATACGCAGTATTTT	CASGQRDIGLPDTQYF
TRBV7-6	-	TRBJ2-1	TRBD2	TGTGCCAGCAGCCCAGCGATGTTAGCGGGGTACAATGAGCAGTTCTTC	CASSPAMLAGYNEQFF
TRBV29-1	-	TRBJ2-2	TRBD1	TGCAGCGTTGGGACAGGACCGGCCACCGGGGAGCTGTTTTTT	CSVGTGPATGELFF
TRBV6-5	-	TRBJ1-3	-	TGTGCCAGCAGTGGAGATCGCAGCTCTGGAAACACCATATATTTT	CASSGDRSSGNTIYF
TRBV5-1	-	TRBJ2-3	-	TGCGCCAGCCGTCCCTATCCGAATACAGATACGCAGTATTTT	CASRPYPNTDTQYF
TRBV10-3	-	TRBJ2-3	TRBD2	TGTGCCATCAGTGGGGCTAGCGGACCCACAGATACGCAGTATTTT	CAISGASGPTDTQYF
TRBV19	once	TRBJ1-4	TRBD1	TGTGCCAGTGGCAAAACAGGGGTTGAAAAACTGTTTTTT	CASGKTGVEKLFF
TRBV4-2	-	TRBJ1-1	-	TGTGCCAGCAGCCAAGGGCAGGGCTTTACCATGAACACTGAAGCTTTCTTT	CASSQGQGFTMNTEAFF
TRBV2	once	TRBJ1-1	-	TGTGCCCAAACCCAGGGATTGACTGAAGCTTTCTTT	CAQTQGLTEAFF
TRBV5-1	-	TRBJ2-5	-	TGCGCCAGCAGCTCCCAGACAGGTCAAGAGACCCAGTACTTC	CASSSQTGQETQYF
TRBV7-3	-	TRBJ2-3	-	TGTGCCAGCAGCCAGACTAGTTACACAGATACGCAGTATTTT	CASSQTSYTDTQYF
TRBV29-1	-	TRBJ2-1	TRBD2	TGCAGCGTTGAAGATCCGCGAGCGGGAGGCTACAATGAGCAGTTCTTC	CSVEDPRAGGYNEQFF
TRBV5-5	-	TRBJ1-1	-	TGTGCCAGCAGCCCGCGTGGCGGGGAGAACACTGAAGCTTTCTTT	CASSPRGGENTEAFF
TRBV19	-	TRBJ2-3	TRBD1	TGTGCCAGTAGCGTCCGGGACAGTAGCACAGATACGCAGTATTTT	CASSVRDSSTDTQYF
TRBV7-8	-	TRBJ1-1	-	TGTGCCAGCAGCTCGGGGTGGACTGAAGCTTTCTTT	CASSSGWTEAFF
TRBV7-6	-	TRBJ2-1	TRBD1	TGTGCCAGCAGCTTAACGGGGACAGGGGGTTTCAACAATGAGCAGTTCTTC	CASSLTGTGGFNNEQFF
TRBV12-5	-	TRBJ2-3	-	TGTGCTAGTGGCTCTTTGGGGGGGCCCGATACGCAGTATTTT	CASGSLGGPDTQYF
TRBV6-5	-	TRBJ2-7	-	TGTGCCAGCAGTTACGGACTCTCCTACGAGCAGTACTTC	CASSYGLSYEQYF
TRBV4-1	-	TRBJ1-1	-	TGCGCCAGCAGCCCAGGGCACCAGAACACTGAAGCTTTCTTT	CASSPGHQNTEAFF
TRBV9	-	TRBJ1-1	-	TGTGCCAGCAGCGCTACTGGACACCGCGAAGCTTTCTTT	CASSATGHREAFF
TRBV5-1	-	TRBJ2-7	TRBD1	TGCGCCAGCACCCAAGGACAGGGGGGAACCTACGAGCAGTACTTC	CASTQGQGGTYEQYF
TRBV7-8	-	TRBJ2-7	TRBD1	TGTGCCAGCAGCTTAGACACCGGGACAGCGAATACCTACGAGCAGTACTTC	CASSLDTGTANTYEQYF
TRBV29-1	few	TRBJ1-2	-	TGCAGCGCCCTACAGGGCCTCTATGGCTACACCTTC	CSALQGLYGYTF
TRBV14	-	TRBJ2-5	TRBD2	TGTGCCAGCAGCCAAGGGACTAGCGGGAAGACCCAGTACTTC	CASSQGTSGKTQYF
TRBV9	few	TRBJ2-7	TRBD1	TGTGCCAGCAGCGGGCCGACAGGGGCCTACGAGCAGTACTTC	CASSGPTGAYEQYF
TRBV5-1	few	TRBJ2-3	-	TGCGCCAGCAGTGGGGCTAGCACAGATACGCAGTATTTT	CASSGASTDTQYF
TRBV9	-	TRBJ2-3	TRBD2	TGTGCCAGCAGCCCAGATGGGCTAGCGGGAGATACGCAGTATTTT	CASSPDGLAGDTQYF
TRBV9	-	TRBJ1-6	-	TGTGCCAGCAGCCCCCAAGGGGCACCCCTCCACTTT	CASSPQGAPLHF
TRBV9	-	TRBJ2-5	TRBD2	TGTGCCAGCAGCGTAGCAGTAGCGGGGGGGTCTTACCAAGAGACCCAGTACTTC	CASSVAVAGGSYQETQYF
TRBV11-3	-	TRBJ2-5	-	TGTGCCAGCAGCCTCCGACAGGGAGGAGAGACCCAGTACTTC	CASSLRQGGETQYF
TRBV12-5	-	TRBJ1-5	-	TGTGCTAGTGGTTTGGTAATTAGTCCGGGCAATCAGCCCCAGCATTTT	CASGLVISPGNQPQHF
TRBV6-1	-	TRBJ1-1	TRBD1	TGTGCCAGCAGCCTCGACAGGGCATGGACTGAAGCTTTCTTT	CASSLDRAWTEAFF
TRBV5-4	-	TRBJ2-2	TRBD2	TGTGCCAGCAGCCCCGCGGGGGGCTCGAACACCGGGGAGCTGTTTTTT	CASSPAGGSNTGELFF
TRBV2	-	TRBJ1-2	-	TGTGCCAGCAGGGAGAGGAGCACTAACTATGGCTACACCTTC	CASRERSTNYGYTF
TRBV28	-	TRBJ2-5	TRBD2	TGTGCCAGCAAGGTCGGGGGGGCATCGGAGACCCAGTACTTC	CASKVGGASETQYF
TRBV21-1	few	TRBJ2-3	-	TGTGCCACCTATTCGGGGGGGCAGGGAGATACGCAGTATTTT	CATYSGGQGDTQYF
TRBV5-6	-	TRBJ1-6	TRBD1	TGTGCCAGCAGTCCCGGGACAGTTTATAATTCACCCCTCCACTTT	CASSPGTVYNSPLHF
TRBV7-3	-	TRBJ2-1	TRBD2	TGTGCCAGCAGGACAAGAGCGGGGGCTGGGAATGAGCAGTTCTTC	CASRTRAGAGNEQFF
TRBV5-1	once	TRBJ1-2	TRBD1	TGCGCCAGCAGCTTGGGCAGGGGGCTCTATGGCTACACCTTC	CASSLGRGLYGYTF
TRBV11-1	-	TRBJ2-7	TRBD1	TGTGCCAGCAGCCAAACGGGGACAGGTCCCTCCGAGCAGTACTTC	CASSQTGTGPSEQYF
TRBV7-9	-	TRBJ2-2	-	TGTGCCAGCAGCTCACACAATGCTGGGGAGCTGTTTTTT	CASSSHNAGELFF
TRBV9	-	TRBJ1-2	-	TGTGCCAGCAGCGTAGGGTCCGGCTATGGCTACACCTTC	CASSVGSGYGYTF
TRBV18	-	TRBJ1-1	TRBD1	TGTGCCAGCTTACCAAAGGGGGCGATAAACACTGAAGCTTTCTTT	CASLPKGAINTEAFF
TRBV6-1	-	TRBJ1-2	-	TGTGCCAGCAGGGGGGACCCTGACAGGACTCCGACCTTC	CASRGDPDRTPTF
TRBV6-5	-	TRBJ1-5	-	TGTGCCAGCAGGCTAACTGGTCAGCCCCAGCATTTT	CASRLTGQPQHF
TRBV18	-	TRBJ2-3	TRBD2	TGTGCCAGCTCACCCAGCGGGGGGGCGAGGGCAGATACGCAGTATTTT	CASSPSGGARADTQYF
TRBV5-5	-	TRBJ2-7	-	TGTGCCAGCAGTTCGTTGGCCACCTCCTACGAGCAGTACTTC	CASSSLATSYEQYF